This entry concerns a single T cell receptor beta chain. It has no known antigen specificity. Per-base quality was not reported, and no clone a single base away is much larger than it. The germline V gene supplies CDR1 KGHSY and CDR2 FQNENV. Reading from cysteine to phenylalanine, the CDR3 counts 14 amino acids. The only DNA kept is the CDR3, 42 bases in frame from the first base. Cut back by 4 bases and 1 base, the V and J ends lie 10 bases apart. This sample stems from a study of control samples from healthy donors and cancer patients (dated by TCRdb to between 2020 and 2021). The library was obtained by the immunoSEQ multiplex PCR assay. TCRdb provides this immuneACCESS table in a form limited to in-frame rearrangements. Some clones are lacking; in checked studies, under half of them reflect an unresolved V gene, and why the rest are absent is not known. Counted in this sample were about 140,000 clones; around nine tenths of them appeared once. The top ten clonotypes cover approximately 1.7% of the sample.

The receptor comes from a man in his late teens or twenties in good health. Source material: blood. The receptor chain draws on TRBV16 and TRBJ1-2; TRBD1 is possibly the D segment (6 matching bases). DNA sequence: TGTGCCAGCAGCCCGGGGGCCATTAACTATGGCTACACCTTC. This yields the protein CASSPGAINYGYTF.